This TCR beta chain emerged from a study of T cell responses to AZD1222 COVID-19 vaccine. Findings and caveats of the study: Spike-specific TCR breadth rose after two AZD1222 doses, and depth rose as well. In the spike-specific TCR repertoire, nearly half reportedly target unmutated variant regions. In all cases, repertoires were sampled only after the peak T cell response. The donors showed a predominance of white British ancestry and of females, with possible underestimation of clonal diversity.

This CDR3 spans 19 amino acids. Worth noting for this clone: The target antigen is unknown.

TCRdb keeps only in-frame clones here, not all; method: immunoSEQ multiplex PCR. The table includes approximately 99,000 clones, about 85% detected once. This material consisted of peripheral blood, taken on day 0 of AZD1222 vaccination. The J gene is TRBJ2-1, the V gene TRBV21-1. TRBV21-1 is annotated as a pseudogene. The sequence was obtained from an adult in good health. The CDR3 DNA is TGTGCCAGCAGCAAAGACGGGGCAGGGTATGTGCACTCCTACAATGAGCAGTTCTTC. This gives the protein CASSKDGAGYVHSYNEQFF.